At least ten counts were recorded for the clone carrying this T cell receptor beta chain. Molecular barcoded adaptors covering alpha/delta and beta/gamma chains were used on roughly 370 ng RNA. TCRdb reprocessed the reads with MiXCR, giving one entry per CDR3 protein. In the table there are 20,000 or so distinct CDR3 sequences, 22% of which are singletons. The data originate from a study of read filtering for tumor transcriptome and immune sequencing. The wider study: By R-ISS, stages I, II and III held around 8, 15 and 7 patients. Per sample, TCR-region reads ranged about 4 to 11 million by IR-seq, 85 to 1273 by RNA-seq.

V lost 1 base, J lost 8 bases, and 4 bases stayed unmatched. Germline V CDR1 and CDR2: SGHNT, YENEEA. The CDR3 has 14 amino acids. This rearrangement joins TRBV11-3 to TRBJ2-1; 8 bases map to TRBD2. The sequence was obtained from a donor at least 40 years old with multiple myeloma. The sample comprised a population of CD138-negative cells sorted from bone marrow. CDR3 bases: TGTGCCAGCAGCTTAGCGGGGGGGCATGATGAGCAGTTCTTC. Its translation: CASSLAGGHDEQFF.